These 23 T cell receptor beta chains came from one sample sequenced in a study of blood T cell repertoires in COVID-19. The protocol was immunoSEQ multiplex PCR, while the TCRdb copy is restricted to in-frame clones and leaves out a portion. The sample yields fewer than 250,000 clones, about four fifths seen once. The sequencing sample was made of peripheral blood. These receptors all stem from a man aged 50-59 years with acute or convalescent COVID-19.

The CDR3 is CASSLVRGNEQFF. The DNA of the CDR3 is TGTGCCAGCAGCTTAGTCAGGGGGAATGAGCAGTTCTTC. The chain joins TRBV7-2 to TRBJ2-1; 7 bases are a match to TRBD1. Looked up from germline, CDR1 is SGHTA and CDR2 is FQGNSA. V trimming: 1 base; J trimming: 7 bases; junction bases outside the gene matches: 1. CDR3 length: 13 residues.

The count of this clone is one. The chain carries TRBV6-5 and TRBJ1-2; 7 bases are shared with TRBD1. Germline trimming cut 2 bases from V and 8 bases from J; bases unmatched to any gene: 8. Per the germline V gene, CDR1 is MNHEY and CDR2 is SVGAGI. The CDR3 consists of 14 residues. CDR3 DNA: TGTGCCAGCAGTTACGACCAGGGGGATCGAGGCTACACCTTC. Translating gives CASSYDQGDRGYTF.

The rearrangement uses TRBV20-1 and TRBJ2-3; TRBD2 matches at 12 bases. Germline lookup yields CDR1 DFQATT and CDR2 SNEGSKA (reference sequence). This CDR3 has 14 residues. Germline trimming cut 3 bases from V and 4 bases from J; bases unmatched to any gene: 2. The DNA of the CDR3 is TGCAGTGCTAGTGCTAGCGGGGGGGCAGATACGCAGTATTTT. Amino acid sequence: CSASASGGADTQYF.

This chain links TRBV5-4 with TRBJ2-5, with 11 positions matching TRBD2. The CDR3 extends over 16 amino acids. The germline V gene has CDR1 SGHNT and CDR2 YYREEE (reference sequence). Trimming removed 0 bases from V and 5 bases from J; junction bases left unmatched: 6. CDR3 loop: CASSLGVAGGPETQYF. CDR3 sequence (DNA): TGTGCCAGCAGCTTGGGTGTAGCGGGGGGGCCGGAGACCCAGTACTTC.

V is TRBV9 and J is TRBJ1-3, with 7 positions matching TRBD1. CDR1 is SGDLS and CDR2 is YYNGEE in the germline V gene. The ends lost 3 bases at V and 0 bases at J; junction bases unmatched: 9. The CDR3 is 17 amino acids. In DNA, the CDR3 is TGTGCCAGCAGCGAGAGACAGGGACCGAGCTCTGGAAACACCATATATTTT. It is translated as CASSERQGPSSGNTIYF.

This chain uses TRBV6-1 with TRBJ1-2; a possible D gene is TRBD1 (5 bases). CDR3 length equals 14 residues. In germline, CDR1 is MNHNS, CDR2 SASEGT. With 3 bases removed from V and 8 bases from J, the gap between germline ends came to 16 bases. The chain's CDR3 is CASSEGRVVGGYTF. Here the CDR3 DNA reads TGTGCCAGCAGTGAGGGCAGGGTTGTCGGAGGCTACACCTTC.

The chain has TRBV5-1 and TRBJ1-2; D unclear. This CDR3 has 13 residues. Trimming took 0 bases from V and 3 from J, leaving 6 bases between them. Germline V gene data show CDR1 as SGHRS and CDR2 as YFSETQ. Here the CDR3 reads CASSLVGDYGYTF. In DNA form, the CDR3 reads TGCGCCAGCAGCTTGGTCGGGGACTATGGCTACACCTTC.

V usage is TRBV15 and J usage is TRBJ2-7, with D maybe TRBD2 (5 bases). The CDR3 runs 14 residues. The germline CDR1 and CDR2 sequences are LNHNV and YYDKDF (reference sequence). V lost 5 bases and J lost 3, with 14 bases in between. CDR3 sequence reads: CATSFRSRDYEQYF. CDR3 nucleotides: TGTGCCACCAGCTTCAGGTCTCGGGACTACGAGCAGTACTTC.

This clone was found a few times. The V and J genes are TRBV3-1 (or the pseudogene TRBV3-2) and TRBJ2-5, with TRBD2 matching 11 bases. CDR3 length: 17 residues. Germline CDR1 is LGHDT and CDR2 is YNNKEL (reference sequence). Trimming cost V 2 bases and J 5 bases; bases outside gene matches: 10. CDR3 region: CASSQIAGGPLGETQYF. CDR3 sequence (DNA): TGTGCCAGCAGCCAAATAGCGGGAGGGCCTTTGGGGGAGACCCAGTACTTC.

The chain combines TRBV13 with TRBJ1-1; D not certain. The germline V gene encodes CDR1 PRHDT and CDR2 FYEKMQ (reference sequence). Trimming stripped 3 bases from V and 3 bases from J, with 8 bases between. CDR3 length: 13 residues. The CDR3 DNA is TGTGCCAGCAGCTTCCCAGGCGACACTGAAGCTTTCTTT. Its translation: CASSFPGDTEAFF.

This chain connects TRBV6-5 to TRBJ1-2; 7 nucleotides align to TRBD1. The germline V gene has CDR1 MNHEY and CDR2 SVGAGI. With 2 bases clipped from V and 10 bases from J, the junction kept 10 bases outside the gene matches. The length of the CDR3 is 14 residues. The CDR3 reads CASSYEIVGQYYTF. The CDR3, as DNA: TGTGCCAGCAGTTACGAAATTGTGGGACAGTACTACACCTTC.

V usage is TRBV6-5 and J usage is TRBJ1-2, with TRBD1 matching 8 bases. From germline, CDR1 is MNHEY and CDR2 SVGAGI. The CDR3 covers 16 residues. J was trimmed by 6 bases and V by 0 bases; bases with no gene match: 9. The CDR3 here is CASSYSGTGSRDGYTF. The CDR3 DNA follows: TGTGCCAGCAGTTACTCCGGGACAGGATCACGGGATGGCTACACCTTC.

The sample holds one count of this clone. The chain employs TRBV18 and TRBJ2-7; tentative D call: TRBD2 (6 bases). Per germline, CDR1 KGHSH and CDR2 LQKENI. V lost 0 bases, J lost 5 bases, and 11 bases lay in between. This CDR3 has 14 residues. The CDR3 coding sequence is TGTGCCAGCTCACCACCGGAGGGTACGGACGAGCAGTACTTC. This encodes CASSPPEGTDEQYF.

This CDR3 is CASSLWMREQYF. For the CDR3, the DNA is TGTGCCAGCAGTTTATGGATGCGGGAGCAGTACTTC. This rearrangement joins TRBV12-3 or TRBV12-4 to TRBJ2-7; D unresolved. CDR3 length equals 12 residues. Trimming pared 2 bases from V and 7 bases from J, leaving 9 bases between.

The chain is built from TRBV19 and TRBJ2-7; 9 bases line up with TRBD1. The CDR3 runs to 15 residues. With V trimmed by 4 bases and J by 4 bases, 8 bases remained unmatched. Germline V CDR1 and CDR2: LNHDA, SQIVND (reference sequence). In nucleotides, the CDR3 is TGTGCCAGTAGTAACACCGGGACAGGGTCATACGAGCAGTACTTC. It yields the protein CASSNTGTGSYEQYF.

The rearrangement links TRBV18 to TRBJ2-3, with a tentative D call TRBD1 (6 bases). Looked up from germline, CDR1 is KGHSH and CDR2 is LQKENI. The CDR3 loop spans 14 amino acids. Between the trimmed V and J ends, which lost 5 bases and 6 bases, there was a span of 15 bases. This chain's CDR3 is CASSIRGQGDTQYF. In DNA, the CDR3 is TGTGCCAGCTCAATCCGCGGTCAGGGGGATACGCAGTATTTT.

This clone showed up just a few times. The V call is TRBV6-5, the J call TRBJ2-7; D perhaps matches TRBD1 (6 bases). Germline V CDR1 and CDR2: MNHEY, SVGAGI. The CDR3 length is 16 residues. V shed 0 bases and J shed 0 bases, with 12 bases lying between them. The DNA of the CDR3 is TGTGCCAGCAGTTACTCGACTAACAGGGCCTCCTACGAGCAGTACTTC. The encoded protein is CASSYSTNRASYEQYF.

The rearrangement joins TRBV28 to TRBJ1-1; a possible D gene is TRBD1 (5 bases). V dropped 8 bases and J dropped 0 bases, with 10 bases sitting between them. CDR1 is MDHEN, CDR2 SYDVKM, per germline. The CDR3 runs 13 residues. The CDR3 reads CASWGLMNTEAFF. The CDR3 DNA follows: TGTGCCAGCTGGGGACTAATGAACACTGAAGCTTTCTTT.

The V gene is TRBV28, the J gene TRBJ1-2; 12 bases are shared with TRBD1. V trimming: 7 bases; J trimming: 5 bases; junction bases outside the gene matches: 8. This CDR3 spans 15 amino acids. Germline CDR1 and CDR2: MDHEN and SYDVKM. The CDR3 loop reads CASIPGDRGLYGYTF. The CDR3 region has the DNA TGTGCCAGCATCCCAGGGGACAGGGGGCTTTATGGCTACACCTTC.

This chain joins TRBV28 and TRBJ1-3; D is possibly TRBD1 (5 bases). CDR3 length: 16 residues. CDR1 and CDR2 from the germline V gene are MDHEN and SYDVKM. The V end lost 2 bases, the J end lost 1 base, and 12 bases lay between the germline ends. This CDR3 reads CASSLATGTSGNTIYF. CDR3 DNA sequence: TGTGCCAGCAGTTTAGCGACTGGGACTTCTGGAAACACCATATATTTT.

The rearrangement uses TRBV6-5 and TRBJ1-1; the D gene is possibly TRBD1 (6 bases). Germline CDR1 reads MNHEY; CDR2 reads SVGAGI. V lost 7 bases to trimming and J lost 6 bases, with 18 bases between them. The CDR3 length is 14 residues. This CDR3 reads CASNPDSWSSEAFF. DNA of the CDR3: TGTGCCAGCAACCCGGACAGTTGGTCTTCTGAAGCTTTCTTT.

The genes are TRBV28 and TRBJ1-1; TRBD1 might be the D (6 bases). The CDR3 is 14 residues long. Trimming left V 2 bases short and J 6 bases short, with 13 bases between. Germline-derived CDR1 and CDR2 are MDHEN and SYDVKM. DNA of the CDR3: TGTGCCAGCAGTTTAGGAGGCAGGGGCGCTGAAGCTTTCTTT. Its protein product is CASSLGGRGAEAFF. Full variable domain (missing parts from reference TRBV28 and TRBJ1-1): DVKVTQSSRYLVKRTGEKVFLECVQDMDHENMFWYRQDPGLGLRLIYFSYDVKMKEKGDIPEGYSVSREKKERFSLILESASTNQTSMYLCASSLGGRGAEAFFGQGTRLTVV.

The rearrangement uses TRBV5-1 and TRBJ2-7; 7 bases are a match to TRBD2. V dropped 0 bases and J dropped 1; count of bases not matched to a gene: 10. The CDR3 runs to 17 residues. Germline CDR1 SGHRS, CDR2 YFSETQ. The CDR3 DNA reads TGCGCCAGCAGCTTGGTGGCTAGCGGCGCAGTATCCTACGAGCAGTACTTC. Amino acids: CASSLVASGAVSYEQYF.